The 21 T cell receptor beta chains given below trace back to one sample, sequenced in a study of cytotoxic CD8 clonotypes in ibrutinib-treated CLL (TCRdb year 2021). Library method: the immunoSEQ multiplex PCR assay. The table comes from immuneACCESS by way of TCRdb, which keeps in-frame sequences with V and J called. Part of the clones is missing from these tables; in studies checked, under half for an unresolved V gene and the rest for unknown reasons. The sample table shows hundreds of thousands of clones, and roughly 67% are seen once. The ten largest make up 6.3% of the sample. The source material was PBMCs, sampled after 36 months of ibrutinib treatment. The receptors were sampled from a human donor with chronic lymphocytic leukemia.

The chain carries TRBV15 and TRBJ2-2; no reliable D call. V shed 2 bases and J shed 1 base, with 5 bases lying between them. This CDR3 is built from 14 residues. CDR1 is LNHNV and CDR2 is YYDKDF in the germline V gene (reference sequence). The CDR3 coding sequence is TGTGCCACCAGCAGATGGCAGAACACCGGGGAGCTGTTTTTT. Encoded protein: CATSRWQNTGELFF.

The rearrangement joins TRBV18 to TRBJ2-5, with a weak D call TRBD1 (6 bases). Germline loops: CDR1 KGHSH, CDR2 LQKENI. CDR3 length: 14 amino acids. Trimming shortened V by 5 bases and J by 1 base, and 11 bases separated the two germline ends. The CDR3 sequence is CASSKGTIQETQYF. The CDR3 bases are TGTGCCAGCTCAAAGGGGACAATCCAAGAGACCCAGTACTTC.

This sequence joins TRBV29-1 and TRBJ2-1; 16 positions agree with TRBD2. The J segment lost 10 bases and the V segment lost 3 bases, leaving 3 bases of the junction unmatched. The CDR3 is 14 amino acids. Looked up from germline, CDR1 is SQVTM and CDR2 is ANQGSEA. Here the CDR3 DNA reads TGCAGCGTTGAGGGACTAGCGGGAGGGTACGAGCAGTTCTTC. It yields the protein CSVEGLAGGYEQFF.

The V and J genes are TRBV7-9 and TRBJ2-7; unclear D gene. Per the germline V gene, CDR1 is SEHNR and CDR2 is FQNEAQ (reference sequence). V was shortened by 4 bases and J by 3 bases, with 13 bases between the two germline ends. This CDR3 has 14 residues. CDR3 in amino acids: CASSSLAGYYEQYF. The CDR3 bases are TGTGCCAGCAGCTCCCTGGCAGGATACTACGAGCAGTACTTC.

The rearrangement links TRBV6-6 to TRBJ1-2; D might be TRBD1 (6 bases). The CDR3 runs to 14 residues. V lost 6 bases to trimming and J lost 4 bases, with 15 bases between them. The germline gives CDR1 MNHNY, CDR2 SVGAGI (reference sequence). The CDR3 DNA follows: TGTGCCAGCAGCTATGCGGGGGGCCTCTATGGCTACACCTTC. This codes for CASSYAGGLYGYTF.

This clone came up once. The chain employs TRBV12-2 and TRBJ2-7. TRBV12-2 is flagged as a pseudogene. The CDR3 covers 15 residues. The CDR3 DNA is TGTGCAAGTCGCTTCGGGGGCAGCGAGACCCACGAGCAGTACTTC. Protein product: CASRFGGSETHEQYF.

The chain has TRBV7-8 and TRBJ2-5; 7 positions agree with TRBD2. V shed 1 base, J shed 0 bases, and the junction held 2 bases outside the gene matches. The CDR3 runs 15 residues. Germline V gene sequence: CDR1 SGHVS, CDR2 FQNEAQ. CDR3 region: CASSLDGGYQETQYF. As DNA, the CDR3 is TGTGCCAGCAGCTTAGACGGGGGGTACCAAGAGACCCAGTACTTC.

CDR3 nucleotide sequence: TGCGCCAGCAGCCAAGGGATTAGCACAGATACGCAGTATTTT. Translation gives CASSQGISTDTQYF. V usage is TRBV4-1 and J usage is TRBJ2-3, with D unresolved. Trimming shortened V by 1 base and J by 0 bases, and 5 bases separated the two germline ends. Germline V CDR1 and CDR2: MGHRA, YSYEKL. The CDR3 is 14 residues long.

The genes are TRBV6-6 and TRBJ2-4; tentatively, D is TRBD1 (5 bases). The CDR3 runs 14 residues. V shed 2 bases and J shed 8 bases, with 13 bases lying between them. Germline lookup yields CDR1 MNHNY and CDR2 SVGAGI (reference sequence). CDR3 sequence: CASSYAAGWYIQYF. In nucleotides, the CDR3 is TGTGCCAGCAGTTACGCGGCAGGGTGGTACATTCAGTACTTC.

The CDR3: CASSVVTVLNTEAFF. DNA of the CDR3: TGTGCCAGCAGCGTAGTAACAGTACTGAACACTGAAGCTTTCTTT. J is TRBJ1-1 and V is TRBV9; D is unresolved. The CDR3 spans 15 residues. V gave up 0 bases and J gave up 0 bases, with 9 bases separating them. Germline assignment: CDR1 SGDLS and CDR2 YYNGEE. The full variable domain, in which reference TRBV9 and TRBJ1-1 provide the parts outside the CDR3, is DSGVTQTPKHLITATGQRVTLRCSPRSGDLSVYWYQQSLDQGLQFLIQYYNGEERAKGNILERFSAQQFPDLHSELNLSSLELGDSALYFCASSVVTVLNTEAFFGQGTRLTVV.

The chain has TRBV6-4 and TRBJ2-3; D gene unclear. The germline V gene has CDR1 MRHNA and CDR2 SNTAGT. This CDR3 has 13 amino acids. The CDR3 coding sequence is TGTGTCTTAGGTAAGGAACATGCAGATACGCAGTATTTT. It specifies CVLGKEHADTQYF.

The J gene is TRBJ2-1, the V gene TRBV4-1, with 11 bases lining up with TRBD1. The junction had 5 bases not matched to a gene; V was cut back by 1 base and J by 6 bases. The germline CDR1 and CDR2 sequences are MGHRA and YSYEKL. The CDR3 covers 16 residues. The CDR3 spells CASSQGAGQGGNEQFF. The CDR3 DNA sequence: TGCGCCAGCAGCCAAGGAGCGGGACAGGGGGGCAATGAGCAGTTCTTC.

The chain has TRBV29-1 and TRBJ1-2; D call uncertain. The CDR3 runs to 13 residues. Germline V gene lookup returns CDR1 SQVTM and CDR2 ANQGSEA. Trimming removed 4 bases at V and 7 bases at J, with 16 bases between. CDR3 bases: TGCAGCGTTGTAAAGAGAAAGGGTCTTGGCTACACCTTC. Residues: CSVVKRKGLGYTF. The full variable domain, rest sourced from reference TRBV29-1 and TRBJ1-2, is SAVISQKPSRDICQRGTSLTIQCQVDSQVTMMFWYRQQPGQSLTLIATANQGSEATYESGFVIDKFPISRPNLTFSTLTVSNMSPEDSSIYLCSVVKRKGLGYTFGSGTRLTVV.

About this clone itself: The junction does not match germline at one end; this may be a read error. The chain couples TRBV7-6 to TRBJ2-5; 9 bases agree with TRBD2. Germline lookup yields CDR1 SGHVS and CDR2 FNYEAQ. The CDR3 contains 14 residues. CDR3 coding DNA: TGTGCCAGCAGCCTAGCGGGGCTACAAGAGACCCAGTACTTC. Translation gives CASSLAGLQETQYF.

The rearrangement joins TRBV4-1 to TRBJ2-1; D is possibly TRBD2 (5 bases). Germline values: CDR1 MGHRA, CDR2 YSYEKL. The CDR3 spans 14 residues. Trimming removed 1 base from V and 4 bases from J, with 8 bases in between. CDR3 sequence (DNA): TGCGCCAGCAGCCAAGCACGGGGTTACAATGAGCAGTTCTTC. Translated, it gives CASSQARGYNEQFF.

The gene calls are TRBV28 and TRBJ2-7; 10 bases fit TRBD1. The CDR3 consists of 15 residues. The germline V gene has CDR1 MDHEN and CDR2 SYDVKM. V gave up 5 bases and J gave up 6 bases; unmatched junction bases: 10. The CDR3: CASSLPGTGDGEQYF. CDR3 coding DNA: TGTGCCAGCAGTCTCCCCGGGACAGGGGATGGCGAGCAGTACTTC.

This clone was picked up a small number of times. The chain joins TRBV18 to TRBJ2-7, with 9 bases lining up with TRBD1. The trim removed 3 bases at V and 3 bases at J, leaving 6 bases unmatched. The CDR3 length is 15 residues. CDR1 KGHSH and CDR2 LQKENI come from the germline V gene. The CDR3: CASSPVNRGLYEQYF. CDR3 nucleotides: TGTGCCAGCTCACCGGTAAACAGGGGGCTCTACGAGCAGTACTTC.

The rearrangement joins TRBV11-3 to TRBJ1-1; D is ambiguous. Trimming removed 2 bases at V and 2 bases at J, with 3 bases between. The CDR3 sequence is 12 residues long. Germline loops: CDR1 SGHNT, CDR2 YENEEA. The CDR3 is CASSLHNTEAFF. CDR3 bases: TGTGCCAGCAGCTTACACAACACTGAAGCTTTCTTT.

The rearrangement uses TRBV7-9 and TRBJ2-5, with D perhaps TRBD2 (6 bases). Per germline, CDR1 SEHNR and CDR2 FQNEAQ (reference sequence). The CDR3 consists of 15 residues. Trimming pared 2 bases from V and 2 bases from J, leaving 12 bases between. This CDR3 reads CASSLQGGEQETQYF. The DNA of the CDR3 is TGTGCCAGCAGCTTACAAGGCGGGGAGCAAGAGACCCAGTACTTC.

This chain links TRBV27 with TRBJ2-5; 7 bases are a match to TRBD1. The CDR3 has 14 residues. V was pared by 7 bases and J by 2 bases, with 7 bases of the junction left unmatched. CDR1 and CDR2 (germline): MNHEY, SMNVEV (reference sequence). The CDR3 DNA follows: TGTGCCAGCAAGGAGGACAGGAGACAAGAGACCCAGTACTTC. Translation gives CASKEDRRQETQYF.

This clone has just a few counts. The V call is TRBV9, the J call TRBJ1-2; the D gene is possibly TRBD1 (6 bases). Germline V CDR1 and CDR2: SGDLS, YYNGEE. V was trimmed by 4 bases and J by 7 bases, leaving 20 bases between them. There are 15 residues in the CDR3. CDR3 loop: CASSPLGGHDGGYTF. For the CDR3, the DNA is TGTGCCAGCAGCCCTCTGGGGGGACACGATGGTGGCTACACCTTC.